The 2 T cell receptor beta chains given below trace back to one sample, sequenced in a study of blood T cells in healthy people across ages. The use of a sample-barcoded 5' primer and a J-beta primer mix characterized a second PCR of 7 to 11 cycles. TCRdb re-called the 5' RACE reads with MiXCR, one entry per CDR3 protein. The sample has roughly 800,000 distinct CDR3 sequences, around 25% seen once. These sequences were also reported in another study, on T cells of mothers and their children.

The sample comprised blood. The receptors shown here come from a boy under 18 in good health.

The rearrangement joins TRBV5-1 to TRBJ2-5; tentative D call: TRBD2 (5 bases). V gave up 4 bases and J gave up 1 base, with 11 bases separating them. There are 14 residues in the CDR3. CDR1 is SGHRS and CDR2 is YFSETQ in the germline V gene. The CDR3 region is CASSRKSGQETQYF. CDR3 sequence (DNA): TGCGCCAGCAGCCGGAAGAGCGGCCAAGAGACCCAGTACTTC.

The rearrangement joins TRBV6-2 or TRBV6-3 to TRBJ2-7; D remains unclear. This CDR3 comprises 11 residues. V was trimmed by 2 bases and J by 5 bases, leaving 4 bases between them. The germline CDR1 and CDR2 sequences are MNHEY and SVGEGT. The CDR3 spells CASSYLNEQYF. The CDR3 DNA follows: TGTGCCAGCAGTTACCTTAACGAGCAGTACTTC.